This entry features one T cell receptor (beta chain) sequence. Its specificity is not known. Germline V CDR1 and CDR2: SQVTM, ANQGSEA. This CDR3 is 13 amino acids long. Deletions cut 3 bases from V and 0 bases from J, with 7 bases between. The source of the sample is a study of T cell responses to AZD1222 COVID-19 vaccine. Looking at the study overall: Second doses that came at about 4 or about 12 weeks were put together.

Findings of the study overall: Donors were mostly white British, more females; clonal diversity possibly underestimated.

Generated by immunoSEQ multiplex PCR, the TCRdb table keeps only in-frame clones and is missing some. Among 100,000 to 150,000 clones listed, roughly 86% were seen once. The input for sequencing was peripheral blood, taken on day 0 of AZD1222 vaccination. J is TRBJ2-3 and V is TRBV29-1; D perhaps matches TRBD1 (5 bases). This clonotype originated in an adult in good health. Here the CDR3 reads CSVDQGSTDTQYF. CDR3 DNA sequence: TGCAGCGTTGATCAGGGAAGCACAGATACGCAGTATTTT.